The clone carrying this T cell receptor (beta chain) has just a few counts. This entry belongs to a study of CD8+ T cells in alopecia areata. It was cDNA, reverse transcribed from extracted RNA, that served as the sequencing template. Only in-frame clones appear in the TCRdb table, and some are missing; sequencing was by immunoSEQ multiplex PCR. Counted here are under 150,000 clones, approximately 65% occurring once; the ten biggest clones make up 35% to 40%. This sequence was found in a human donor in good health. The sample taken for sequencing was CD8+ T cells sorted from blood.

This CDR3 reads CASSRTGEAFF. CDR3 coding DNA: TGTGCCAGCAGCCGGACGGGTGAAGCTTTCTTT. The V call is TRBV7-9, the J call TRBJ1-1; D gene uncertain. This CDR3 has 11 residues. V lost 5 bases and J 7 bases, leaving 8 bases between the germline ends. Germline V gene lookup returns CDR1 SEHNR and CDR2 FQNEAQ (reference sequence). Drawing the rest from reference TRBV7-9 and TRBJ1-1, the complete variable domain is DTGVSQNPRHKITKRGQNVTFRCDPISEHNRLYWYRQTLGQGPEFLTYFQNEAQLEKSRLLSDRFSAERPKGSFSTLEIQRTEQGDSAMYLCASSRTGEAFFGQGTRLTVV.